This entry lists 4 T cell receptor beta chains sequenced from one sample in a study of cytomegalovirus exposure and HLA in healthy donors. Amplification used 60 Vbeta primers and 13 Jbeta primers. Method: immunoSEQ multiplex PCR; TCRdb's copy keeps in-frame clones and lacks some. The repertoire consists of some 150,000 clones, with under 80% occurring once and the leading ten covering around 3.1%. The sequencing input was PBMCs. These receptors were collected from a female donor in good health and CMV-seronegative.

The chain carries TRBV5-5 and TRBJ1-2; D uncertain. This CDR3 contains 14 residues. Per the germline V gene, CDR1 is SGHKS and CDR2 is YYEKEE (reference sequence). V lost 0 bases to trimming and J lost 1 base, with 7 bases between them. For the CDR3, the DNA is TGTGCCAGCAGCTTGGACTCATTTAACTATGGCTACACCTTC. Amino acids: CASSLDSFNYGYTF.

This clone was recorded only once. V gene TRBV2 combines with J gene TRBJ2-1; a weak D match, TRBD2 (5 bases). The germline V gene has CDR1 SNHLY and CDR2 FYNNEI. The CDR3 extends over 11 amino acids. With 5 bases removed from V and 8 bases from J, the gap between germline ends came to 7 bases. The CDR3 nucleotides are TGTGCCAGCAGTCTAGCTGATGAGCAGTTCTTC. Translation: CASSLADEQFF.

This clone came up a few times. The DNA for the CDR3 is TGTGCCAGCAGTGAAGTTATCCAGCCCCAGCATTTT. It specifies CASSEVIQPQHF. The chain joins TRBV6-1 to TRBJ1-5; D unresolved. The CDR3 length is 12 residues. Germline values: CDR1 MNHNS, CDR2 SASEGT. V was shortened by 1 base and J by 7 bases, with 5 bases between the two germline ends.

The genes are TRBV19 and TRBJ2-3, with D perhaps matching TRBD2 (5 bases). The CDR3 contains 16 residues. Germline CDR1 reads LNHDA; CDR2 reads SQIVND (reference sequence). The V and J ends lost 3 bases and 2 bases respectively, with 15 bases between them. The CDR3 DNA follows: TGTGCCAGTAGTATCAGTAGCGACTCACCCACAGATACGCAGTATTTT. Translated: CASSISSDSPTDTQYF.